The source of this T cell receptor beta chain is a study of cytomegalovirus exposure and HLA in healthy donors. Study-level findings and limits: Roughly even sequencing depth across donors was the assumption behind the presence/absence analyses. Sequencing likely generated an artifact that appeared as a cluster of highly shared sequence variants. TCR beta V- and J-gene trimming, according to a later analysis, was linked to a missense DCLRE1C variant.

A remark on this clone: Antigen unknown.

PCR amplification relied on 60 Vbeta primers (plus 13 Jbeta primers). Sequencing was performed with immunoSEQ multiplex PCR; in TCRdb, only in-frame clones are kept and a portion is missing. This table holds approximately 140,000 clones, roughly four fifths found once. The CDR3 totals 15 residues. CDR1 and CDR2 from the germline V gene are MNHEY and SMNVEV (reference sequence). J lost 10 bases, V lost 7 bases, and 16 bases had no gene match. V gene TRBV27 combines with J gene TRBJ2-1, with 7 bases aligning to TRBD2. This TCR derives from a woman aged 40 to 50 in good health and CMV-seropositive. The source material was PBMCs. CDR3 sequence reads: CASTSYSLGGGEQFF. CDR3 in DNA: TGTGCCAGCACCTCTTATTCCCTGGGGGGGGGAGAGCAGTTCTTC.